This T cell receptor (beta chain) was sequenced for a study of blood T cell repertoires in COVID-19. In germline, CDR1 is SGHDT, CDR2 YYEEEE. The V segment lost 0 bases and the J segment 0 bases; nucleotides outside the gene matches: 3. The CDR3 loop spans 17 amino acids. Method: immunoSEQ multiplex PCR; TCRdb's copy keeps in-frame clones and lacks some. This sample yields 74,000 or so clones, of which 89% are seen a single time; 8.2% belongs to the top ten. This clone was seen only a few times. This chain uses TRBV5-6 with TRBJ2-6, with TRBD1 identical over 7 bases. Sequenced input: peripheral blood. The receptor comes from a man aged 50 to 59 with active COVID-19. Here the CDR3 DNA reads TGTGCCAGCAGCTTGGCAGGGGGTAACTCTGGGGCCAACGTCCTGACTTTC. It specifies CASSLAGGNSGANVLTF.